Listed below are T cell receptor beta chains from one sample, sequenced in a study of blood T cells in healthy people across ages. TCRdb reanalysed the 5' RACE reads using MiXCR and keeps one entry per CDR3 protein. The sample contains some 900,000 distinct CDR3 sequences, about 48% of which appear only once. The sequenced sample was blood. These receptors originate from a man aged 25-45 years in good health. The CDR3 runs from the conserved cysteine through the conserved F or W. The order of the fields is J gene, V gene, clone size, D gene, CDR3 protein, CDR3 DNA. The D gene is left open where the match is weak. A row's size may be missing; if present it is once, few, many or a size class.

TRBJ2-1	TRBV29-1	NA	NA	CSVELVDYNEQFF	TGCAGCGTTGAACTAGTGGACTACAATGAGCAGTTCTTC
TRBJ2-7	TRBV27	NA	TRBD2	CASSFLESGAPYEQYF	TGTGCCAGCAGTTTCCTAGAAAGCGGGGCCCCCTACGAGCAGTACTTC
TRBJ1-3	TRBV29-1	NA	NA	CSVYPDSGNTIYF	TGCAGCGTTTATCCAGACTCTGGAAACACCATATATTTT
TRBJ2-2	TRBV7-3	NA	NA	CASSPGVSGELFF	TGTGCCAGCAGTCCAGGGGTATCCGGGGAGCTGTTTTTT
TRBJ1-1	TRBV3-1	NA	NA	CASSQGGQLMNTEAFF	TGTGCCAGCAGCCAAGGAGGACAGCTCATGAACACTGAAGCTTTCTTT
TRBJ2-1	TRBV7-2	NA	NA	CASSFNPGLTYNEQFF	TGTGCCAGCAGCTTTAATCCTGGCCTTACCTACAATGAGCAGTTCTTC
TRBJ2-3	TRBV30	few	NA	CAWGTDTQYF	TGTGCCTGGGGGACGGATACGCAGTATTTT
TRBJ2-5	TRBV24-1	NA	NA	CATSDSSETQYF	TGTGCCACCAGTGACTCGTCGGAGACCCAGTACTTC
TRBJ1-1	TRBV20-1	NA	NA	CSVGGSENTEAFF	TGCAGTGTCGGGGGGTCTGAGAACACTGAAGCTTTCTTT
TRBJ2-5	TRBV7-2	many	NA	CASNPSAVQETQYF	TGTGCCAGCAACCCCTCAGCGGTCCAAGAGACCCAGTACTTC
TRBJ2-5	TRBV5-1	NA	NA	CASSLPRQQETQYF	TGCGCCAGCAGCCTACCGCGACAGCAAGAGACCCAGTACTTC
TRBJ1-5	TRBV2	NA	TRBD1	CASSLRLQGGFQPQHF	TGTGCCAGCAGTCTAAGACTACAGGGGGGTTTTCAGCCCCAGCATTTT
TRBJ2-1	TRBV12-3/TRBV12-4	NA	TRBD1	CASRTGGAYNEQFF	TGTGCCAGCAGGACAGGGGGAGCCTACAATGAGCAGTTCTTC
TRBJ2-1	TRBV5-1	NA	TRBD2	CASSPGLAGTGSYNEQFF	TGCGCCAGCAGCCCGGGACTAGCGGGGACCGGTTCCTACAATGAGCAGTTCTTC
TRBJ2-3	TRBV12-3/TRBV12-4	NA	NA	CASSMNGADTQYF	TGTGCCAGCAGTATGAACGGAGCAGATACGCAGTATTTT
TRBJ1-2	TRBV4-2	few	NA	CASSHPEGANYGYTF	TGTGCCAGCAGCCACCCGGAGGGAGCTAACTATGGCTACACCTTC
TRBJ2-5	TRBV20-1	NA	TRBD1	CSAPVTGLETQYF	TGCAGTGCTCCTGTGACAGGGCTTGAGACCCAGTACTTC
TRBJ2-6	TRBV28	NA	NA	CASSLGHASGANVLTF	TGTGCCAGCAGCCTCGGTCATGCCTCTGGGGCCAACGTCCTGACTTTC
TRBJ2-7	TRBV27	few	NA	CASSVNMGAPYEQYF	TGTGCCAGCAGTGTCAATATGGGCGCCCCCTACGAGCAGTACTTC
TRBJ2-5	TRBV3-1	once	NA	CASSPGLGRSSRDQETQYF	TGTGCCAGCAGCCCCGGCCTAGGACGGAGTAGTCGTGATCAAGAGACCCAGTACTTC
TRBJ2-4	TRBV4-2	NA	NA	CASSLQGGQAKNIQYF	TGTGCCAGCAGCCTCCAGGGGGGACAAGCCAAAAACATTCAGTACTTC
TRBJ2-1	TRBV10-3	NA	NA	CAGGNNEQFF	TGTGCCGGGGGTAATAATGAGCAGTTCTTC
TRBJ2-1	TRBV9	NA	NA	CASSEAPSDNEQFF	TGTGCCAGCAGCGAGGCCCCCTCGGATAATGAGCAGTTCTTC
TRBJ1-2	TRBV6-5	NA	TRBD1	CASSESSGGCGYTF	TGTGCCAGCAGTGAATCCTCAGGGGGCTGTGGCTACACCTTC
TRBJ2-7	TRBV30	NA	NA	CAQGKTDYNEQYF	TGTGCCCAGGGGAAGACAGACTACAATGAGCAGTACTTC
TRBJ2-7	TRBV5-1	few	NA	CASSLGRTATYEQYF	TGCGCCAGCAGCCTAGGACGGACCGCTACCTACGAGCAGTACTTC
TRBJ2-1	TRBV10-3	NA	NA	CAISESGRVDYEQFF	TGTGCCATCAGTGAGTCTGGCAGGGTGGACTACGAGCAGTTCTTC
TRBJ1-3	TRBV28	NA	NA	CATLHDSGNTIYF	TGTGCCACCCTCCATGACTCTGGAAACACCATATATTTT
TRBJ1-1	TRBV7-2	NA	NA	CASSTEHRGTEAFF	TGTGCCAGCAGCACCGAACATCGTGGCACTGAAGCTTTCTTT
TRBJ2-4	TRBV28	NA	TRBD1	CASRAPSTGESNIQYF	TGTGCCAGCAGAGCACCTTCGACAGGGGAGAGTAACATTCAGTACTTC
TRBJ2-1	TRBV4-2	few	NA	CASSQDQTGYNEQFF	TGTGCCAGCAGCCAAGATCAAACTGGATACAATGAGCAGTTCTTC
TRBJ1-1	TRBV5-1	NA	TRBD1	CASSLSLRDRGGLSTEAFF	TGCGCCAGCAGCTTGTCTCTCCGGGACAGGGGGGGCCTTAGTACTGAAGCTTTCTTT
TRBJ2-2	TRBV6-6	once	NA	CASSPRVLMGELFF	TGTGCCAGCAGCCCAAGGGTATTGATGGGGGAGCTGTTTTTT
TRBJ2-4	TRBV10-3	NA	TRBD2	CAISGLAGGLGEQYF	TGTGCCATCAGTGGACTAGCGGGGGGCCTAGGGGAGCAGTACTTC
TRBJ1-1	TRBV7-2	few	NA	CASSPSRVDTEAFF	TGTGCCAGCAGCCCGTCCCGTGTGGACACTGAAGCTTTCTTT
TRBJ1-2	TRBV15	NA	NA	CATSVSGHPLGYTF	TGTGCCACCAGCGTGAGCGGACACCCTCTAGGCTACACCTTC
TRBJ1-5	TRBV7-3	NA	NA	CASSLRTGPGSDVSNQPQHF	TGTGCCAGCAGCTTGCGGACGGGGCCAGGGTCTGATGTAAGCAATCAGCCCCAGCATTTT
TRBJ2-7	TRBV5-1	NA	NA	CASRTLGETYEQYF	TGCGCCAGCAGAACACTAGGGGAGACCTACGAGCAGTACTTC
TRBJ1-2	TRBV20-1	NA	TRBD1	CSVATGSFGSGYTF	TGCAGTGTAGCGACAGGGAGTTTCGGTAGTGGCTACACCTTC
TRBJ1-4	TRBV4-1	NA	NA	CASSQDRGGYEKLFF	TGCGCCAGCAGCCAGGACCGGGGGGGGTATGAAAAACTGTTTTTT
TRBJ2-5	TRBV3-1	NA	TRBD2	CASSPFTSGGASETQYF	TGTGCCAGCAGCCCATTTACTAGCGGGGGGGCGTCGGAGACCCAGTACTTC
TRBJ2-3	TRBV4-3	few	TRBD1	CASSQDIGQGTDTQYF	TGCGCCAGCAGCCAAGATATTGGACAGGGGACAGATACGCAGTATTTT
TRBJ1-2	TRBV5-1	few	TRBD1	CASSLEQGAWGYTF	TGCGCCAGCAGCTTGGAACAGGGGGCCTGGGGCTACACCTTC
TRBJ2-1	TRBV7-2	NA	NA	CASSLANGNNEQFF	TGTGCCAGCAGCTTAGCGAACGGTAACAATGAGCAGTTCTTC
TRBJ2-7	TRBV20-1	NA	NA	CSAGGRVDEQYF	TGCAGTGCTGGGGGCAGGGTAGACGAGCAGTACTTC